One sample yielded the 13 T cell receptor beta chains listed below, sequenced in a study of T cell repertoires in cytomegalovirus infection. TCRdb re-derived calls from the reads in MiXCR, one entry per CDR3 protein. Of nearly 700,000 distinct CDR3 sequences listed, roughly 30% are singletons. Their antigens remain unidentified. This material consisted of cultured PBMCs, taken from culture after CMV antigen stimulation. These receptors were collected from a human donor in good health (CMV status not recorded). Some clones in this sample may be carry-over from other donors' samples.

This clonotype has more than one count but fewer than ten. The chain couples TRBV27 to TRBJ2-7, with D possibly matching TRBD1 (5 bases). V lost 6 bases and J 1 base, leaving 13 bases between the germline ends. CDR1 is MNHEY and CDR2 is SMNVEV in the germline V gene (reference sequence). The CDR3 covers 14 residues. The CDR3 bases are TGTGCCAGCAGGGTCAGGGCCGGGTCCTACGAGCAGTACTTC. Encoded protein: CASRVRAGSYEQYF.

This chain joins TRBV18 and TRBJ2-5; the D is unclear. In germline, CDR1 is KGHSH, CDR2 LQKENI. Trimming pared 3 bases from V and 7 bases from J, leaving 9 bases between. CDR3 size: 12 residues. DNA of the CDR3: TGTGCCAGCTCACCGGACGTAGGGACCCAGTACTTC. Amino acids: CASSPDVGTQYF.

The chain is built from TRBV23-1 and TRBJ2-7; 8 bases are shared with TRBD2. TRBV23-1 is classed as an ORF, of uncertain function. The trim removed 7 bases at V and 5 bases at J, leaving 22 bases unmatched. This CDR3 is 18 amino acids long. The CDR3 DNA reads as TGCGCCAGCAAGGGGGGACCACCGGGAGGGCTGAGTTATAACGAGCAGTACTTC. As protein: CASKGGPPGGLSYNEQYF.

This clonotype has only a few counts. The chain is built from TRBV28 and TRBJ2-3; TRBD2 agrees at 10 bases. This CDR3 contains 17 residues. The germline V gene encodes CDR1 MDHEN and CDR2 SYDVKM. V lost 2 bases and J lost 3; bases outside the gene matches: 8. CDR3 residues: CASSLILAGDWTDTQYF. CDR3 bases: TGTGCCAGCAGTTTAATCCTAGCGGGGGACTGGACAGATACGCAGTATTTT.

The chain has TRBV27 and TRBJ1-2, with D tentatively TRBD1 (6 bases). The V gene's germline CDR1 is MNHEY and CDR2 SMNVEV (reference sequence). The V end was cut by 3 bases, the J end by 6 bases, with 14 bases between. This CDR3 has 14 amino acids. The CDR3 loop reads CASSFDRRLHGYTF. The DNA for the CDR3 is TGTGCCAGCAGTTTTGACAGGAGGCTACATGGCTACACCTTC.

The rearrangement uses TRBV6-6 and TRBJ2-1, with TRBD2 matching over 9 bases. Germline V gene data show CDR1 as MNHNY and CDR2 as SVGAGI (reference sequence). The CDR3 runs 15 residues. Trimming cost V 6 bases and J 8 bases; bases outside gene matches: 11. In DNA, the CDR3 is TGTGCCAGCAGGAGTAGGCGGGGGGGGGGGGATGAGCAGTTCTTC. It translates to CASRSRRGGGDEQFF.

This clonotype was recorded a few times. The J gene is TRBJ1-5, the V gene TRBV19; no clear D. The length of the CDR3 is 13 residues. Germline lookup yields CDR1 LNHDA and CDR2 SQIVND (reference sequence). Trimming removed 8 bases at V and 3 bases at J, with 11 bases between. The CDR3 sequence: CASSTDPNQPQHF. CDR3 nucleotide sequence: TGTGCCAGTTCTACGGACCCCAATCAGCCCCAGCATTTT.

The CDR3 protein is CASSLGGWDSPYEQYF. As DNA, the CDR3 is TGTGCCAGCAGCTTAGGGGGTTGGGACAGTCCCTACGAGCAGTACTTC. This chain uses TRBV7-9 with TRBJ2-7; 7 positions match TRBD1. Trimming at V came to 1 base and at J to 2 bases, leaving 8 bases not matched to a gene. The germline gives CDR1 SEHNR, CDR2 FQNEAQ (reference sequence). This CDR3 spans 16 amino acids.

V usage is TRBV7-9 and J usage is TRBJ2-4, with 7 bases fitting TRBD1. J was trimmed by 0 bases and V by 5 bases; bases with no gene match: 13. Germline CDR1 is SEHNR and CDR2 is FQNEAQ (reference sequence). CDR3 size: 18 residues. The CDR3 DNA reads as TGTGCCAGCAGCCTCTACTTCGGACAGGACTTAGCCAAAAACATTCAGTACTTC. Its protein is CASSLYFGQDLAKNIQYF.

The chain employs TRBV6-5 and TRBJ2-7, with D unresolved. Trimming pared 0 bases from V and 2 bases from J, leaving 8 bases between. This CDR3 spans 14 amino acids. CDR1 MNHEY and CDR2 SVGAGI come from the germline V gene. The CDR3 region has the DNA TGTGCCAGCAGTTACTCTTGGGGAACCTACGAGCAGTACTTC. Its protein is CASSYSWGTYEQYF.

In DNA, the CDR3 is TGTGCCAGCATTGGGTGGGGGGCCGACGACAATGAGCAGTTCTTC. Amino acid sequence: CASIGWGADDNEQFF. The chain carries TRBV28 and TRBJ2-1; D is tentatively TRBD1 or TRBD2 (6 bases each). The CDR3 spans 15 residues. Germline values: CDR1 MDHEN, CDR2 SYDVKM. Trimming cost V 7 bases and J 5 bases, with 18 bases left between them.

This chain uses TRBV20-1 with TRBJ2-7, with 10 bases aligning to TRBD2. The germline V gene encodes CDR1 DFQATT and CDR2 SNEGSKA (reference sequence). The CDR3 runs to 15 residues. After removal of 1 base from V and 3 bases from J, the junction contained 6 bases not matched to a gene. This CDR3 reads CSARGLAGANYEQYF. CDR3 in DNA: TGCAGTGCTAGAGGGCTAGCGGGGGCCAACTACGAGCAGTACTTC.

This clonotype was observed a handful of times. Relative to the germline gene, one junction end is altered; a read error may explain this. The chain is built from TRBV7-9 and TRBJ2-5; no firm D call. CDR3 length equals 9 residues. Germline CDR1 and CDR2: SEHNR and FQNEAQ (reference sequence). For the CDR3, the DNA is TGTGCCAGCAGCTTCCCAGGTGACTTC. Translation: CASSFPGDF.